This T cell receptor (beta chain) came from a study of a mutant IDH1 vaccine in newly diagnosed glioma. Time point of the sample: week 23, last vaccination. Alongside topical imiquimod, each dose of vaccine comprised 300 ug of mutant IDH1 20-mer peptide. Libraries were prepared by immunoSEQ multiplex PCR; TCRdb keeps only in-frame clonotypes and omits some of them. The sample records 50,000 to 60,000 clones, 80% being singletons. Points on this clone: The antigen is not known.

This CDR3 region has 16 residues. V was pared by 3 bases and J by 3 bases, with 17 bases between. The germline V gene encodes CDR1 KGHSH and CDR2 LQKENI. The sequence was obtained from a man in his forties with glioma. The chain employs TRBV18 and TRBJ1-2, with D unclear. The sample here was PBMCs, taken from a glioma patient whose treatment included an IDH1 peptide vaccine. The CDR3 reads CASSPIERANHYGYTF. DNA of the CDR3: TGTGCCAGCTCACCCATCGAGAGGGCAAATCACTATGGCTACACCTTC.